This TCR beta chain was sequenced in a study of shared clonotypes between healthy human individuals. Method: immunoSEQ multiplex PCR; TCRdb's copy keeps in-frame clones and lacks some. The table has some 2 million clones, around 95% seen once. From germline, CDR1 is GTSNPN and CDR2 SVGIG (reference sequence). V dropped 1 base and J dropped 3 bases, with 10 bases sitting between them. The CDR3 contains 13 residues. The J gene is TRBJ2-7, the V gene TRBV30; D is perhaps TRBD1 (5 bases). This receptor was obtained from a man aged 18 to 29 in good health. The sample taken for sequencing was naive CD4+ T cells sorted from blood. Stated subset: CD45RA+ positively selected. CDR3 sequence reads: CAWSGGRVYEQYF. DNA of the CDR3: TGTGCCTGGAGTGGGGGCAGGGTCTACGAGCAGTACTTC.